This passage covers 16 T cell receptor beta chains from one sample sequenced in a study of blood T cells in healthy people across ages. It was with a sample-barcoded 5' primer and a J-beta primer mix that a second PCR of roughly 7 to 12 cycles was run. One entry per CDR3 protein results from TCRdb running MiXCR on the 5' RACE reads. The sample carries 850,000 to 1,000,000 distinct CDR3 sequences, about 48% recorded once. Sequencing was done on a sample of blood. These receptors were collected from a man between 25 and 39 years old in good health.

J is TRBJ2-1 and V is TRBV12-3 or TRBV12-4, with D possibly matching TRBD2 (7 bases). V was trimmed by 5 bases and J by 6 bases, leaving 14 bases between them. The CDR3 length is 14 residues. CDR3 nucleotide sequence: TGTGCCAGCAGTAGGGGGGGCTCGGGCAATGAGCAGTTCTTC. This sequence encodes CASSRGGSGNEQFF.

This clonotype was seen only once. The chain uses TRBV29-1 and TRBJ1-4; 7 nucleotides align to TRBD1. The CDR3 extends over 14 amino acids. Germline loops: CDR1 SQVTM, CDR2 ANQGSEA. With 5 bases clipped from V and 8 bases from J, the junction kept 11 bases outside the gene matches. The CDR3 region is CSVYTGAHGEKLFF. Written as DNA, the CDR3 is TGCAGCGTTTACACAGGGGCCCACGGGGAAAAACTGTTTTTT.

For this clonotype: At one boundary the junction diverges from the germline segment, which might be a read error. The chain carries TRBV5-1 and TRBJ2-7, with 7 bases lining up with TRBD1. CDR3 length: 13 residues. In germline, CDR1 is SGHRS, CDR2 YFSETQ. CDR3 region: CASILRGHHEQYF. CDR3 DNA: TGCGCCAGCATCTTGAGGGGGCACCACGAGCAGTACTTC.

This clonotype showed up just a few times. CDR3: CASSPGGINEQFF. CDR3 nucleotides: TGTGCCAGCAGCCCGGGGGGCATCAATGAGCAGTTCTTC. This chain connects TRBV11-3 to TRBJ2-1; D possibly corresponds to TRBD2 (7 bases). Germline V gene sequence: CDR1 SGHNT, CDR2 YENEEA. The V end was cut by 5 bases, the J end by 6 bases, with 11 bases between. The CDR3 is 13 amino acids.

This clonotype turned up a few times. The chain has TRBV13 and TRBJ2-5; D gene unclear. The J call may be in error: the DNA end matches TRBJ2-7 better. This CDR3 has 12 residues. Germline CDR1 reads PRHDT; CDR2 reads FYEKMQ (reference sequence). The CDR3 spells CASSPSRSEQYF. CDR3 bases: TGTGCCAGCAGCCCCTCCCGATCCGAGCAGTACTTC.

The chain joins TRBV6-6 to TRBJ1-5; D gene unclear. The germline V and J ends were trimmed by 0 bases and 7 bases, with 10 bases remaining between them. CDR1 is MNHNY and CDR2 is SVGAGI in the germline V gene (reference sequence). CDR3 length equals 14 residues. Here the CDR3 reads CASSYSLGDQPQHF. The DNA for the CDR3 is TGTGCCAGCAGTTACTCCCTCGGAGACCAGCCCCAGCATTTT.

The chain employs TRBV28 and TRBJ2-7; 9 nucleotides agree with TRBD1. Per germline, CDR1 MDHEN and CDR2 SYDVKM. The V segment lost 7 bases and the J segment 3 bases; nucleotides outside the gene matches: 4. The CDR3 totals 13 residues. CDR3 sequence reads: CASTTGGGYEQYF. For the CDR3, the DNA is TGTGCCAGCACCACAGGGGGCGGCTACGAGCAGTACTTC.

The chain carries TRBV7-2 and TRBJ1-1, with a weak D call TRBD1 (6 bases). Germline V gene sequence: CDR1 SGHTA, CDR2 FQGNSA. This CDR3 region has 13 residues. The V and J ends lost 2 bases and 10 bases respectively, with 14 bases between them. DNA of the CDR3: TGTGCCAGCAGCTTACTCCGGGGGCGCCGAGCTTTCTTT. Residues: CASSLLRGRRAFF.

The chain couples TRBV9 to TRBJ1-1; D possibly corresponds to TRBD1 (5 bases). V lost 3 bases to trimming and J lost 2 bases, with 14 bases between them. The CDR3 is 15 residues long. Germline CDR1 SGDLS, CDR2 YYNGEE. As DNA, the CDR3 is TGTGCCAGCAGCGAGGGACTGGACGGAAACACTGAAGCTTTCTTT. It codes for CASSEGLDGNTEAFF.

This clonotype was observed a few times. The rearrangement uses TRBV6-1 and TRBJ2-7; 9 bases agree with TRBD1. Trimming removed 6 bases from V and 5 bases from J; junction bases left unmatched: 5. The germline V gene encodes CDR1 MNHNS and CDR2 SASEGT. This CDR3 is 13 amino acids long. The CDR3 is CASSGTGIDEQYF. CDR3 coding DNA: TGTGCCAGCAGCGGGACAGGGATCGACGAGCAGTACTTC.

The J gene is TRBJ2-3, the V gene TRBV9; TRBD1 is a possible D gene (6 bases). Deletions cut 3 bases from V and 1 base from J, with 12 bases between. The CDR3 contains 15 residues. The germline gives CDR1 SGDLS, CDR2 YYNGEE. The chain's CDR3 is CASSGRQVGTDTQYF. The DNA of the CDR3 is TGTGCCAGCAGCGGACGACAGGTGGGCACAGATACGCAGTATTTT.

About this clonotype itself: Being one base from a much bigger clone, this may be a read error. The V and J genes are TRBV20-1 and TRBJ2-3; unclear D gene. The CDR3 runs to 12 residues. Germline CDR1 reads DFQATT; CDR2 reads SNEGSKA (reference sequence). The CDR3 DNA reads as TGCAGTGCGCCGCTGCTGTCAGATACGCGGTATTTT. Translation: CSAPLLSDTRYF.

The chain employs TRBV20-1 and TRBJ2-2; D is tentatively TRBD1 or TRBD2 (5 bases each). V lost 0 bases and J 9 bases, leaving 11 bases between the germline ends. Looked up from germline, CDR1 is DFQATT and CDR2 is SNEGSKA (reference sequence). The CDR3 runs 13 residues. CDR3 in amino acids: CSARDEGPRELFF. CDR3 nucleotide sequence: TGCAGTGCTAGAGATGAGGGACCCCGGGAGCTGTTTTTT.

J is TRBJ1-2 and V is TRBV5-1, with a possible D match to TRBD1 (6 bases). Germline V gives CDR1 SGHRS, CDR2 YFSETQ. With 4 bases removed from V and 3 bases from J, the gap between germline ends came to 16 bases. CDR3 length: 15 residues. The CDR3 nucleotides are TGCGCCAGCAGCCCAGGACAGAGAAGGGACTATGGCTACACCTTC. Its protein is CASSPGQRRDYGYTF.

V is TRBV2 and J is TRBJ1-5; D perhaps matches TRBD1 (5 bases). This CDR3 spans 16 amino acids. Per the germline V gene, CDR1 is SNHLY and CDR2 is FYNNEI. Between the trimmed V and J ends, which lost 6 bases and 1 base, there was a span of 16 bases. The CDR3 spells CASRAWGGGSNQPQHF. The CDR3 coding sequence is TGTGCCAGCAGGGCCTGGGGGGGAGGAAGCAATCAGCCCCAGCATTTT.

This clonotype showed up just once. DNA of the CDR3: TGTGCCAGCAGTTACTTACTAGCCGCTGAAGCTTTCTTT. Translating it yields CASSYLLAAEAFF. This chain connects TRBV6-5 to TRBJ1-1; no clear D. This CDR3 spans 13 amino acids. The ends were cut back, 1 base at V and 6 bases at J, with 9 bases in the middle. Germline CDR1 is MNHEY and CDR2 is SVGAGI.